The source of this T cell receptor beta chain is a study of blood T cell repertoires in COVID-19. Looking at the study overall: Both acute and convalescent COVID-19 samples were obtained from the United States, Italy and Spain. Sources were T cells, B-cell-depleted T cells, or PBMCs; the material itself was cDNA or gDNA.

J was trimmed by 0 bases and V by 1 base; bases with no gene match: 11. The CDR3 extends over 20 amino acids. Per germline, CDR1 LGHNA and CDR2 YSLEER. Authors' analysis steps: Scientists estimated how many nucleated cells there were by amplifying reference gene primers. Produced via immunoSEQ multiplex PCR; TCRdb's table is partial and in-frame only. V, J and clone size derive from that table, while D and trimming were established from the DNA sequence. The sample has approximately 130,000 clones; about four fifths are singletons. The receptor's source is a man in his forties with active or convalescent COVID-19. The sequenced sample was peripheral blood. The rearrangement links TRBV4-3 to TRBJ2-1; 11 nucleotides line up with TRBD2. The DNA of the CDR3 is TGCGCCAGCAGCCAAGGAGGCGCTAGCGGGGGGTTTAGCTCCTACAATGAGCAGTTCTTC. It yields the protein CASSQGGASGGFSSYNEQFF.